Here is one TCR beta chain with its context. The sample comes from a study of early T cells in non-severe SARS-CoV-2 infection. Study context: Chains from this unsorted whole-blood bulk RNA could not be paired.

Molecules of cDNA were individually given unique molecular identifiers that were attached to them. TCRdb redid the calling of the 5' RACE reads with MiXCR, one entry per CDR3 protein. The repertoire holds nearly 60,000 distinct CDR3 sequences, with roughly 13% as singletons. CDR1 SGDLS and CDR2 YYNGEE come from the germline V gene. The CDR3 contains 15 residues. The V and J ends lost 4 bases and 2 bases respectively, with 15 bases between them. Input material: whole blood. J is TRBJ2-5 and V is TRBV9; TRBD1 might be the D (6 bases). This sequence was found in an adult who was a healthcare worker with PCR-confirmed SARS-CoV-2 infection or an uninfected control (not recorded which). CDR3: CASSPLGTGQETQYF. CDR3 in DNA: TGTGCCAGCAGCCCTTTGGGCACAGGGCAAGAGACCCAGTACTTC.